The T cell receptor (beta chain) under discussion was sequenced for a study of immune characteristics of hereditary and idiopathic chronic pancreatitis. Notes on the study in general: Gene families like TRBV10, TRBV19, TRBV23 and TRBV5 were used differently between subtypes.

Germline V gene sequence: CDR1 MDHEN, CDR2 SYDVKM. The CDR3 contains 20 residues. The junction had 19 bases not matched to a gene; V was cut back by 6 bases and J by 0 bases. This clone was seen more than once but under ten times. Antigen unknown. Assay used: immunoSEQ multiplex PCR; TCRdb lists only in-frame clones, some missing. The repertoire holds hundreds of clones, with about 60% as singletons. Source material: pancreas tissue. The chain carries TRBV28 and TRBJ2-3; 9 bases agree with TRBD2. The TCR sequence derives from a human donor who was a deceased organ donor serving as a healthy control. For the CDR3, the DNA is TGTGCCAGCAGGCTTGCCGAGTTAGCGGGAGAGGGGGGGAGCACAGATACGCAGTATTTT. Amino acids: CASRLAELAGEGGSTDTQYF.